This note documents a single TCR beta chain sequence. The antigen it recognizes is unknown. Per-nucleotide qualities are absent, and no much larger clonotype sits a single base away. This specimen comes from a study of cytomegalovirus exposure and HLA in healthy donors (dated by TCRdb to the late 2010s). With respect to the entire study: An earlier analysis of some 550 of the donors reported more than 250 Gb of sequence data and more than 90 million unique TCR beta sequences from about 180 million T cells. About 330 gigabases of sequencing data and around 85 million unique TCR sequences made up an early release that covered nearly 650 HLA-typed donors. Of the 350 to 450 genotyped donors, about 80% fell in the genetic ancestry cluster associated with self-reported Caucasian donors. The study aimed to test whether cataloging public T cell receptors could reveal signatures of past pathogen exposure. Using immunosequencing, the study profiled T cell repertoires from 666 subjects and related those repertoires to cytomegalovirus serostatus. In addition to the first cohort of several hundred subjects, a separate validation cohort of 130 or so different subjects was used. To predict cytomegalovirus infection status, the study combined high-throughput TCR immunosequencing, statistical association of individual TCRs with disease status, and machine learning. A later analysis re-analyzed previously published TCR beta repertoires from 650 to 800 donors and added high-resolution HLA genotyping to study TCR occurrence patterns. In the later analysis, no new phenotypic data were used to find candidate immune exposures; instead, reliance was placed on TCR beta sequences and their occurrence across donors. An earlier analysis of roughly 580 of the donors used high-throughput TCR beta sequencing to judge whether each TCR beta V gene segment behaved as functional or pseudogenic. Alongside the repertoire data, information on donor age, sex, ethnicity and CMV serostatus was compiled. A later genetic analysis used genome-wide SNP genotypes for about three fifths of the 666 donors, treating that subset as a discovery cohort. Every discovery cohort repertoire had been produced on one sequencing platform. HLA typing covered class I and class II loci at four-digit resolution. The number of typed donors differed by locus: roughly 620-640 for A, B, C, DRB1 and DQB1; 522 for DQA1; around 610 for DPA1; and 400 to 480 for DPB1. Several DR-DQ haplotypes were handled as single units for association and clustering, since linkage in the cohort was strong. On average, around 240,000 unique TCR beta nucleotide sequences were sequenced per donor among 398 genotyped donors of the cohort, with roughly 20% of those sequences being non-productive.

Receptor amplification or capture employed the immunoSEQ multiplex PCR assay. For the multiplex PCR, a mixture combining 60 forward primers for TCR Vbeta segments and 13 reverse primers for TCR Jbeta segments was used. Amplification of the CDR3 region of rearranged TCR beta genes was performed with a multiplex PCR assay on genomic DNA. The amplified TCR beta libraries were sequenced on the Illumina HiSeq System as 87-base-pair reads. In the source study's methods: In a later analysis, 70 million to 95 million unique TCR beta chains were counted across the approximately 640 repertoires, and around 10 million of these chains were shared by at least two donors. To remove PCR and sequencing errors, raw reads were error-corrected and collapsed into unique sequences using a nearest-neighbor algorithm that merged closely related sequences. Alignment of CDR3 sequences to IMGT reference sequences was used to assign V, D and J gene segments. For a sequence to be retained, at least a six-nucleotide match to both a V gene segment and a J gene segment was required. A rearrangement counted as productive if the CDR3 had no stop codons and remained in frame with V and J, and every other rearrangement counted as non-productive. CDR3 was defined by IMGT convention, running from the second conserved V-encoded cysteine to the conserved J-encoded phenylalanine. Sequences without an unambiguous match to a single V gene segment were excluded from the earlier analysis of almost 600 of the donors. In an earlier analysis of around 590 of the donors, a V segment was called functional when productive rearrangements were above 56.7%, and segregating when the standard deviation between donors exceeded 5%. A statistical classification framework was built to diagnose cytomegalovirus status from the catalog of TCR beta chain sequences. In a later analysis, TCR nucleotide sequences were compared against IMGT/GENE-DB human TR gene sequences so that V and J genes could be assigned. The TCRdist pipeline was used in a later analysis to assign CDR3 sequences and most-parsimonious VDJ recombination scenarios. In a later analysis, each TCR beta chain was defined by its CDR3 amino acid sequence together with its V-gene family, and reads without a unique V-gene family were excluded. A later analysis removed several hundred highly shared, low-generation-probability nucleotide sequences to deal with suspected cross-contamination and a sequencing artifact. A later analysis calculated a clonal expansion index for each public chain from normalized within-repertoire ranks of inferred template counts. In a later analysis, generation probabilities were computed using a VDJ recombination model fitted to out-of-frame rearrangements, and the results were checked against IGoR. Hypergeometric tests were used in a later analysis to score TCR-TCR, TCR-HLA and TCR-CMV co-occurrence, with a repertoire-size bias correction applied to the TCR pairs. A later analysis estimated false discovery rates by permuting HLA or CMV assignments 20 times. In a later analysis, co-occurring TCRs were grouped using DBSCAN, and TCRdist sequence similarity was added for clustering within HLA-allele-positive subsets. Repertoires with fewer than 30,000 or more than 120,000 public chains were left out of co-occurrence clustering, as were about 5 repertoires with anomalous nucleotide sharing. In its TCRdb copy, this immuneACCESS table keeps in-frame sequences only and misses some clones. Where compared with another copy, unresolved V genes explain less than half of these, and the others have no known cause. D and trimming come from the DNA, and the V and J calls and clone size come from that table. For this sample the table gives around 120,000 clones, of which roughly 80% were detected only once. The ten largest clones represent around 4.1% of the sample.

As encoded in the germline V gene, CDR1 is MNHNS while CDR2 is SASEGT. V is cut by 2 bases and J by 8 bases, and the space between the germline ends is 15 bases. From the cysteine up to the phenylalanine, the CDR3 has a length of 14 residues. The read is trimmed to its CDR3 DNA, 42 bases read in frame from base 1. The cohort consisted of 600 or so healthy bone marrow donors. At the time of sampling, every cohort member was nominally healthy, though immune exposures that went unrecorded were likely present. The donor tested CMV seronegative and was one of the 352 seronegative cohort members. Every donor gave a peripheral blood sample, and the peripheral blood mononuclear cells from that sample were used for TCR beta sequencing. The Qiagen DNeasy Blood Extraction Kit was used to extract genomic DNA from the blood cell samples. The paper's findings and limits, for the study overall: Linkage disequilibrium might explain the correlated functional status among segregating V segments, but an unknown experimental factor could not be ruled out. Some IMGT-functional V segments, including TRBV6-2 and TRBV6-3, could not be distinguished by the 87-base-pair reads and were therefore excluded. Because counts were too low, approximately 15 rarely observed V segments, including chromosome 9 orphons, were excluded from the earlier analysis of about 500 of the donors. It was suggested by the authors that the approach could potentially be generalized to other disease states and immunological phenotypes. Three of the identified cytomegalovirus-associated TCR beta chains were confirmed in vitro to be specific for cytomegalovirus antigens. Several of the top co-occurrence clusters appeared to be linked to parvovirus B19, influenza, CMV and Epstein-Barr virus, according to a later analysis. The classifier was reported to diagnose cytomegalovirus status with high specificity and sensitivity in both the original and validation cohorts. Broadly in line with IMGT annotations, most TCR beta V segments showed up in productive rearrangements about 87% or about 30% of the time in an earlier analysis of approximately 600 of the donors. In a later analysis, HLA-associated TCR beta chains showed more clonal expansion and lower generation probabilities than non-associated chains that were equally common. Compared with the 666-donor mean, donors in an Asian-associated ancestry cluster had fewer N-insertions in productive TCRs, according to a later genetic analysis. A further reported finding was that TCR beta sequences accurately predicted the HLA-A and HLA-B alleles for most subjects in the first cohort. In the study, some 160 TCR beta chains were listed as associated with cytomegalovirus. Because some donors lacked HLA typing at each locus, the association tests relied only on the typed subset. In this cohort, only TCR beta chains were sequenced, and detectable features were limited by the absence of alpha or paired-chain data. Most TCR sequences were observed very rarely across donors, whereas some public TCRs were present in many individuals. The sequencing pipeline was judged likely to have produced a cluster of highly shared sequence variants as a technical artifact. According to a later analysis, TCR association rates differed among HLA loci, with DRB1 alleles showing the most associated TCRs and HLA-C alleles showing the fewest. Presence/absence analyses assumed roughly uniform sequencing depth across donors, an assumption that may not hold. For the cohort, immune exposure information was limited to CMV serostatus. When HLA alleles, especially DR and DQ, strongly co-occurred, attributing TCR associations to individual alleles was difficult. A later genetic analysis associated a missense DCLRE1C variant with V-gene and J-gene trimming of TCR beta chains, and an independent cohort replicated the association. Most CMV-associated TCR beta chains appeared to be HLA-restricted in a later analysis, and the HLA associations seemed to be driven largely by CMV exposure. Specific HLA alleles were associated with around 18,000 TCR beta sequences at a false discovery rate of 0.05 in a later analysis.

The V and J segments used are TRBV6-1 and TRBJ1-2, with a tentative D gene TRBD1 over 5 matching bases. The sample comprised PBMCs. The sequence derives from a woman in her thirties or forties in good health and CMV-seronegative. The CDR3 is CASSETGGVQGYTF. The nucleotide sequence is TGTGCCAGCAGTGAAACTGGGGGGGTTCAGGGCTACACCTTC.